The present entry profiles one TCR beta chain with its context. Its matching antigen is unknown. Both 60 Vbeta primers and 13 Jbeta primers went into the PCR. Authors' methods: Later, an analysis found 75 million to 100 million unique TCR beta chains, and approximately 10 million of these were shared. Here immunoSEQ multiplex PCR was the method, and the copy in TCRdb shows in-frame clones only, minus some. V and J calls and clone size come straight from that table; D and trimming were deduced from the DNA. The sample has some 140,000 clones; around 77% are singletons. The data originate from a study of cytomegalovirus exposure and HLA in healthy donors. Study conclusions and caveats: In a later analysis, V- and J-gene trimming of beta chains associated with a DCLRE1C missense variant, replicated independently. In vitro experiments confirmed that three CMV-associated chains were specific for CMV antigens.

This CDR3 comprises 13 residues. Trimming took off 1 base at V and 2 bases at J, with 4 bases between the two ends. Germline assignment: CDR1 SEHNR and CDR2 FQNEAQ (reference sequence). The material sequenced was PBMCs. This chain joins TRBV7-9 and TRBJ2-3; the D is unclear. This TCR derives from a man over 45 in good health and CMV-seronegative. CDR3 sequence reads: CASSLDSTDTQYF. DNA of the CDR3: TGTGCCAGCAGCTTAGACTCCACAGATACGCAGTATTTT.